The clone carrying this T cell receptor beta chain was observed at least ten times. These data belong to a study of regulatory T cells in long-lasting Graves disease. Arm-PCR of CDR3 regions and iRepertoire HTBI primers were used to build TCR beta libraries. TCRdb called the multiplex PCR reads again in MiXCR, with one record for every CDR3 protein. The sample shows over 500,000 distinct CDR3 sequences, about 16% of them seen only once. The time point is: newly diagnosed GD, antithyroid drugs for less than 3 months. PBMC-derived RNA was used for the TCR library. These data were also filed under a second study, of T cells in Graves' hyperthyroidism and ophthalmopathy.

The sequence came from a man aged 18 to 29 with Graves disease. The material was peripheral blood mononuclear cells (PBMCs), obtained at new diagnosis, from a patient treated with antithyroid drugs.

The CDR3, as DNA: TGTGCCAGCACCAATGCCCCTGCGGGGTCCACTGAAGCTTTCTTT. It is translated as CASTNAPAGSTEAFF. The chain combines TRBV27 with TRBJ1-1; D gene uncertain. Germline CDR1 is MNHEY and CDR2 is SMNVEV (reference sequence). The length of the CDR3 is 15 residues. V gave up 7 bases and J gave up 4 bases, with 19 bases separating them.